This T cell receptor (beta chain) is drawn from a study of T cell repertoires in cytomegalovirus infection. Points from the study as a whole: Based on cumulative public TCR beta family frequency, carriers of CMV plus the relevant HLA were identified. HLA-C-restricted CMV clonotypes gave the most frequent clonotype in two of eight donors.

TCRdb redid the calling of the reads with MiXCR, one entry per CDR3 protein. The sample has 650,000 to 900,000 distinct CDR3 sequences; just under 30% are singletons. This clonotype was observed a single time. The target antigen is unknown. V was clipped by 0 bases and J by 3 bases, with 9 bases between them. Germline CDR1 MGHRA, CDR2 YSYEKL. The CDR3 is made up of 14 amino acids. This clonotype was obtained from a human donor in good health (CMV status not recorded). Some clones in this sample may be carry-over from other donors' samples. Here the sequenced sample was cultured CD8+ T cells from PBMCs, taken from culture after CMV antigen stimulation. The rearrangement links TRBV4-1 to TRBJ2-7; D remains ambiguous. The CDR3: CASSQDKGSYEQYF. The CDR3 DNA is TGCGCCAGCAGCCAAGATAAGGGAAGCTACGAGCAGTACTTC.